This paragraph covers one T cell receptor beta chain sequence. Random hexamers were used to reverse transcribe about 0.5 to 1 ug of RNA. TCRdb reprocessed the immunoSEQ multiplex PCR reads via MiXCR and lists one record per CDR3 protein. The sample consists of 200,000 to 250,000 distinct CDR3 sequences, 95% of them appearing once. TCR beta sequencing was performed on blood CD8+ and CD4+ T cells. The multiple sclerosis control group consisted of treatment-naive patients whose relapsing-remitting disease, which was either stable or active, fulfilled revised McDonald criteria. The CD8+ and CD4+ T cells were isolated magnetically using a negative isolation approach, whereas the TEMRA cells were enriched by FACS. Germline values: CDR1 SEHNR, CDR2 FQNEAQ (reference sequence). Trimming shortened V by 3 bases and J by 3 bases, and 8 bases separated the two germline ends. CDR3 length: 13 residues. This entry belongs to a study of CD8 T cells in Susac syndrome.

The TCR was taken from a human donor with multiple sclerosis. The chain employs TRBV7-9 and TRBJ1-1; D is possibly TRBD1 (6 bases). The sample was CD4+ T cells from PBMCs. The CDR3: CASSLTGDTEAFF. In nucleotides, the CDR3 is TGTGCCAGCAGCTTGACAGGTGACACTGAAGCTTTCTTT.